This TCR beta chain emerged from a study of post-analysis software for immune sequencing data. Across the whole study: Multiple sclerosis in the patients followed relapsing-remitting, secondary progressive and progressive-relapsing courses.

A note on this clonotype: Its antigen is currently unknown.

The germline V gene has CDR1 SQVTM and CDR2 ANQGSEA. Trimming pared 6 bases from V and 4 bases from J, leaving 15 bases between. This CDR3 comprises 13 residues. Regarding the study as a whole: TRBV segments more frequent in patients than in controls numbered five and included TRBV5-6, TRBV5-1 and TRBV20-1. Patients with multiple sclerosis recorded significantly lower normalized Chao1 diversity than controls, the study found. Batch-matched samples strongly co-clustered by F measure.

TCR beta cDNA libraries had unique molecular identifiers. Starting from about 1 to 10 million T cells, the study yielded about 500,000 cDNA molecules. One entry per CDR3 protein, called by TCRdb with MiXCR from the PCR reads. The table shows roughly 870,000 distinct CDR3 sequences, with approximately 53% occurring only once. The sequenced sample was blood. The V gene is TRBV29-1, the J gene TRBJ1-2, with D tentatively TRBD1 (6 bases). This sequence was found in a girl between 5 and 17 years old with multiple sclerosis. This chain's CDR3 is CSVREQGSYGYTF. CDR3 DNA: TGCAGCGTGAGGGAACAGGGTTCCTATGGCTACACCTTC.